These 10 T cell receptor beta chains originate from one sample sequenced in a study of blood T cell repertoires in COVID-19 (dated by TCRdb to 2018 to 2020). The library was made by the immunoSEQ multiplex PCR assay. The immuneACCESS repertoire file appears here via TCRdb, limited to in-frame rearrangements. These files lack a portion of the clones; in checked studies, under half of the deficit traces to unresolved V genes, and the cause of the others is not known. The sample contains just under 350,000 clones, around 88% of them found a single time. The biggest ten clones account for just under 3% of the sample. The specimen was peripheral blood. The source is a man aged 30 to 39 with active or convalescent COVID-19.

V usage is TRBV5-1 and J usage is TRBJ2-7, with 10 bases lining up with TRBD1. This CDR3 comprises 15 residues. Trimming took 4 bases from V and 4 from J; bases not matched to a gene: 8. CDR1 and CDR2 from the germline V gene are SGHRS and YFSETQ. The CDR3 DNA is TGCGCCAGCAGCCCCGGGACAGGGGATTCGTACGAGCAGTACTTC. Translation: CASSPGTGDSYEQYF.

This sequence joins TRBV11-3 and TRBJ2-2, with TRBD2 matching over 8 bases. The CDR3 totals 16 residues. V shed 7 bases, J shed 0 bases, and the junction held 7 bases outside the gene matches. From germline, CDR1 is SGHNT and CDR2 YENEEA. CDR3 amino acids: CASTTGGGSNTGELFF. The DNA for the CDR3 is TGTGCCAGCACCACCGGGGGGGGCTCGAACACCGGGGAGCTGTTTTTT.

The rearrangement links TRBV5-1 to TRBJ2-6; tentative D call: TRBD2 (5 bases). The CDR3 has 16 amino acids. The germline gives CDR1 SGHRS, CDR2 YFSETQ. The V gene lost 6 bases and the J gene lost 4 bases, with 17 bases spanning the gap. This chain's CDR3 is CASMDSRRAGANVLTF. In DNA, the CDR3 is TGCGCCAGCATGGACTCCCGAAGGGCCGGGGCCAACGTCCTGACTTTC.

The V gene is TRBV6-5, the J gene TRBJ2-5; D might be TRBD1 (6 bases). This CDR3 comprises 15 residues. Trimming left V 6 bases short and J 7 bases short, with 21 bases between. In germline, CDR1 is MNHEY, CDR2 SVGAGI. The CDR3 protein is CASSPSRQAYRTQYF. The DNA for the CDR3 is TGTGCCAGCAGCCCCTCCCGACAGGCCTACAGGACCCAGTACTTC.

The J gene is TRBJ2-7, the V gene TRBV5-1, with D unresolved. The CDR3 has 13 amino acids. Germline V gene sequence: CDR1 SGHRS, CDR2 YFSETQ. Trimming shortened V by 4 bases and J by 3 bases, and 11 bases separated the two germline ends. In nucleotides, the CDR3 is TGCGCCAGCAGCCCGCAGAATTACTACGAGCAGTACTTC. It specifies CASSPQNYYEQYF.

CDR3 residues: CASSMVGALGEQFF. CDR3 DNA sequence: TGTGCCAGTAGTATGGTGGGGGCTCTTGGGGAGCAGTTCTTC. This chain connects TRBV19 to TRBJ2-1, with a tentative D call TRBD1 (6 bases). The CDR3 sequence is 14 residues long. Trimming took off 3 bases at V and 10 bases at J, with 16 bases between the two ends. The germline CDR1 and CDR2 sequences are LNHDA and SQIVND (reference sequence).

This chain uses TRBV30 with TRBJ1-4; 11 bases map to TRBD1. With 2 bases clipped from V and 7 bases from J, the junction kept 6 bases outside the gene matches. CDR3 size: 15 residues. The germline V gene encodes CDR1 GTSNPN and CDR2 SVGIG (reference sequence). CDR3 region: CAWSPTGTGGEKLFF. The CDR3, as DNA: TGTGCCTGGAGTCCGACCGGGACAGGGGGTGAAAAACTGTTTTTT.

The chain carries TRBV6-2 or TRBV6-3 and TRBJ2-6; weak D call: TRBD1 (7 bases). With 2 bases removed from V and 0 bases from J, the gap between germline ends came to 11 bases. The CDR3 length is 17 residues. CDR1 and CDR2 from the germline V gene are MNHEY and SVGEGT. In DNA form, the CDR3 reads TGTGCCAGCAGTTACGCGGGACAGTTCTCTGGGGCCAACGTCCTGACTTTC. Translation gives CASSYAGQFSGANVLTF.

This chain connects TRBV3-1 (or the pseudogene TRBV3-2) to TRBJ2-3; D gene ambiguous. The CDR3 covers 15 residues. Germline V lookup: CDR1 LGHDT, CDR2 YNNKEL (reference sequence). Trimming took off 4 bases at V and 8 bases at J, with 19 bases between the two ends. Here the CDR3 reads CASSPQGAWIGTQYF. In DNA, the CDR3 is TGTGCCAGCAGCCCTCAAGGAGCCTGGATAGGTACGCAGTATTTT.

This clone was picked up a small number of times. The V and J genes are TRBV28 and TRBJ1-2; 8 bases align to TRBD1. J was trimmed by 7 bases and V by 5 bases; bases with no gene match: 12. The CDR3 contains 15 residues. The germline gives CDR1 MDHEN, CDR2 SYDVKM. The CDR3 DNA sequence: TGTGCCAGCAGTCCCTGGGACAGGAAAAATAGTGGCTACACCTTC. As protein: CASSPWDRKNSGYTF.